Below are 21 T cell receptor beta chains sequenced from a single sample in a study of Ad26.COV2.S vaccination and SARS-CoV-2 variants. Treatment reported: some 20 received Ad26.COV2.S at low or high dose, single or two shots; roughly five received placebo; per-sample allocation not given. Collection of samples fell on day 63 after the first vaccine or placebo injection. The method was immunoSEQ multiplex PCR; TCRdb's version includes in-frame clones alone and lacks a portion of them. The sample has around 300,000 clones, about nine tenths seen once. Sequenced material: peripheral blood, taken in a trial of Ad26.COV2.S vaccine versus placebo. All receptors come from a person between 18 and 65 years old who received the Ad26.COV2.S COVID-19 vaccine or a placebo.

The chain combines TRBV4-3 with TRBJ2-7; no reliable D call. The germline V gene encodes CDR1 LGHNA and CDR2 YSLEER. This CDR3 contains 13 residues. V shed 0 bases and J shed 2 bases, with 5 bases lying between them. CDR3 sequence (DNA): TGCGCCAGCAGCCAAGACAGGACCTACGAGCAGTACTTC. It encodes CASSQDRTYEQYF.

The chain carries TRBV7-9 and TRBJ1-6, with D possibly matching TRBD1 (5 bases). There are 17 residues in the CDR3. V was pared by 1 base and J by 3 bases, with 13 bases between. The germline gives CDR1 SEHNR, CDR2 FQNEAQ (reference sequence). CDR3: CASSLVVGGNYNSPLHF. CDR3 in DNA: TGTGCCAGCAGCTTAGTCGTCGGGGGGAACTATAATTCACCCCTCCACTTT.

The V call is TRBV21-1, the J call TRBJ2-2. TRBV21-1 is recorded as a pseudogene. The CDR3 loop spans 16 amino acids. Here the CDR3 DNA reads TGTGCCAGCAGCAAAGAGGGGGGACGGATCACCGGGGAGCTGTTTTTT. Translating it yields CASSKEGGRITGELFF.

V usage is TRBV5-1 and J usage is TRBJ2-1, with a possible D match to TRBD2 (6 bases). Germline CDR1 and CDR2: SGHRS and YFSETQ. V was cut by 4 bases and J by 0 bases, with 14 bases left in between. CDR3 length equals 16 residues. CDR3 amino acids: CASSPMGGSSYNEQFF. CDR3 DNA: TGCGCCAGCAGCCCCATGGGGGGAAGCTCCTACAATGAGCAGTTCTTC.

V gene TRBV15 combines with J gene TRBJ1-1; 9 bases align to TRBD1. V lost 6 bases, J lost 5 bases, and 7 bases stayed unmatched. Germline V gene sequence: CDR1 LNHNV, CDR2 YYDKDF (reference sequence). This CDR3 has 14 residues. The CDR3 nucleotides read TGTGCCACCAGACAGGGGGCGATTCCTACTGAAGCTTTCTTT. This encodes CATRQGAIPTEAFF.

This chain connects TRBV7-3 to TRBJ1-5, with no clear D. Trimming removed 4 bases at V and 6 bases at J, with 25 bases between. CDR3 size: 18 residues. Germline V gene data show CDR1 as SGHTA and CDR2 as FQGTGA. The CDR3: CASSSTRTGLRGVQPQHF. For the CDR3, the DNA is TGTGCCAGCAGCTCCACCCGGACGGGTTTAAGAGGCGTTCAGCCCCAGCATTTT.

The V call is TRBV7-3, the J call TRBJ2-3, with D hard to call. V lost 5 bases, J lost 6 bases, and 12 bases lay in between. This CDR3 comprises 13 residues. The germline V gene encodes CDR1 SGHTA and CDR2 FQGTGA. CDR3 in amino acids: CASSPNWSDTQYF. CDR3 nucleotide sequence: TGTGCCAGCAGCCCCAACTGGAGCGATACGCAGTATTTT.

The CDR3 here is CASSQKSQRSRPIPNGYTF. CDR3 DNA: TGCGCCAGCAGCCAAAAAAGTCAGAGGAGCAGGCCGATTCCAAATGGCTACACCTTC. This sequence joins TRBV4-3 and TRBJ1-2, with no clear D. CDR3 length: 19 amino acids. CDR1 LGHNA and CDR2 YSLEER come from the germline V gene. V was shortened by 2 bases and J by 6 bases, with 28 bases between the two germline ends.

The chain carries TRBV11-3 and TRBJ2-5; TRBD2 matches at 12 bases. Trimming at V came to 2 bases and at J to 4 bases, leaving 5 bases not matched to a gene. The CDR3 loop spans 16 amino acids. Germline lookup yields CDR1 SGHNT and CDR2 YENEEA. The CDR3 DNA reads as TGTGCCAGCAGCTTACTAGCGGGGGGGAGAGGAGAGACCCAGTACTTC. Protein: CASSLLAGGRGETQYF.

V is TRBV18 and J is TRBJ2-6; D might be TRBD1 or TRBD2, each matching 5 bases. The V gene's germline CDR1 is KGHSH and CDR2 LQKENI. The CDR3 spans 17 residues. V was pared by 2 bases and J by 3 bases, with 14 bases between. CDR3 in DNA: TGTGCCAGCTCACCAAGGGGAGTTGAGAATGGGGCCAACGTCCTGACTTTC. Its protein is CASSPRGVENGANVLTF.

In its sample, this clone was seen once. The chain recombines TRBV5-4 with TRBJ2-3, with no clear D. V was shortened by 3 bases and J by 2 bases, with 13 bases between the two germline ends. Per the germline V gene, CDR1 is SGHNT and CDR2 is YYREEE (reference sequence). The CDR3 is 15 residues long. CDR3 coding DNA: TGTGCCAGCAGCTCTCCGACCCGAACCACAGATACGCAGTATTTT. Its protein product is CASSSPTRTTDTQYF.

This chain joins TRBV6-5 and TRBJ2-5, with TRBD2 as a possible D gene (6 bases). The CDR3 is 16 residues long. CDR1 is MNHEY, CDR2 SVGAGI, per germline. V lost 0 bases and J lost 4, with 15 bases in between. The CDR3, as DNA: TGTGCCAGCAGTTACTCGAAGGCGGGACGAGGAGAGACCCAGTACTTC. This translates into CASSYSKAGRGETQYF.

The chain carries TRBV5-6 and TRBJ2-2; the D call may be TRBD1 or TRBD2 (7 bases each). The V and J ends lost 2 bases and 5 bases respectively, with 13 bases between them. This CDR3 has 15 residues. Germline V CDR1 and CDR2: SGHDT, YYEEEE. The CDR3 loop reads CASSFRQGGTGELFF. As DNA, the CDR3 is TGTGCCAGCAGCTTTAGACAGGGAGGGACCGGGGAGCTGTTTTTT.

This chain connects TRBV29-1 to TRBJ1-2, with D possibly being TRBD1 (6 bases). Between the trimmed V and J ends, which lost 6 bases and 6 bases, there was a span of 14 bases. The CDR3 runs to 12 residues. The V gene's germline CDR1 is SQVTM and CDR2 ANQGSEA. The CDR3 loop is CSVSRGGDGYTF. CDR3 sequence (DNA): TGCAGCGTCTCGAGGGGGGGCGATGGCTACACCTTC. Drawing the rest from reference TRBV29-1 and TRBJ1-2, the complete variable domain is SAVISQKPSRDICQRGTSLTIQCQVDSQVTMMFWYRQQPGQSLTLIATANQGSEATYESGFVIDKFPISRPNLTFSTLTVSNMSPEDSSIYLCSVSRGGDGYTFGSGTRLTVV.

The genes are TRBV21-1 and TRBJ2-7. TRBV21-1 is described as a pseudogene. The CDR3 is 13 residues long. The CDR3 coding sequence is TGTGCCAGCAGCACAGATGGGACCTACGAGCAGTACTTC. This translates into CASSTDGTYEQYF.

The V call is TRBV10-3, the J call TRBJ2-7, with D perhaps matching TRBD1 (5 bases). CDR1 ENHRY and CDR2 SYGVKD come from the germline V gene. Trimming pared 0 bases from V and 1 base from J, leaving 10 bases between. This CDR3 spans 15 amino acids. This CDR3 reads CAISESTGRSYEQYF. CDR3 in DNA: TGTGCCATCAGTGAGTCAACAGGCCGATCCTACGAGCAGTACTTC.

V and J are TRBV5-4 and TRBJ2-1, with 7 positions matching TRBD1. Germline-derived CDR1 and CDR2 are SGHNT and YYREEE (reference sequence). The CDR3 consists of 14 residues. Losses at the gene ends were 0 bases for V and 6 bases for J; bases not matched to a gene: 3. The CDR3 region is CASSLDTGVNEQFF. CDR3 nucleotide sequence: TGTGCCAGCAGCTTGGATACAGGGGTCAATGAGCAGTTCTTC.

The V call is TRBV18, the J call TRBJ1-3; D ambiguous. The CDR3 runs 14 residues. CDR1 and CDR2 from the germline V gene are KGHSH and LQKENI. The V gene lost 0 bases and the J gene lost 3 bases, with 6 bases spanning the gap. This CDR3 is CASSPPGFGNTIYF. Here the CDR3 DNA reads TGTGCCAGCTCACCACCAGGGTTTGGAAACACCATATATTTT.

The sample holds a few counts of this clone. This sequence joins TRBV7-9 and TRBJ1-3; D remains unclear. V lost 3 bases and J 6 bases, leaving 3 bases between the germline ends. The CDR3 contains 11 residues. Germline CDR1 SEHNR, CDR2 FQNEAQ (reference sequence). The CDR3 sequence is CASSFQNTIYF. DNA of the CDR3: TGTGCCAGCAGCTTCCAAAACACCATATATTTT.

The chain recombines TRBV29-1 with TRBJ2-7; 7 bases align to TRBD2. V dropped 7 bases and J dropped 4; count of bases not matched to a gene: 7. Germline-derived CDR1 and CDR2 are SQVTM and ANQGSEA. The CDR3 totals 12 residues. CDR3 sequence (DNA): TGCAGCGCCCTCGGGACTACATACGAGCAGTACTTC. Its protein product is CSALGTTYEQYF.

The genes are TRBV18 and TRBJ1-2; 7 bases fit TRBD1. V dropped 0 bases and J dropped 0; count of bases not matched to a gene: 4. The CDR3 is 16 residues long. Germline loops: CDR1 KGHSH, CDR2 LQKENI. The DNA of the CDR3 is TGTGCCAGCTCACCACCGGGGACAGACACTAACTATGGCTACACCTTC. Its translation: CASSPPGTDTNYGYTF.